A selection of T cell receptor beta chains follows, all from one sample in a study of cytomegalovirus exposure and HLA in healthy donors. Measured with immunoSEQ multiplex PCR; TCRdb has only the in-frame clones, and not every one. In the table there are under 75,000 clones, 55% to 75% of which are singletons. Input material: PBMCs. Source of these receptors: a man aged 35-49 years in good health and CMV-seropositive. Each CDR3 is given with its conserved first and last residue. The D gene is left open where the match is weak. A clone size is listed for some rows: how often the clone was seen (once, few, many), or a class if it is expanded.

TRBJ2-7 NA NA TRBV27 TGTGCCAGCAGGGGCGTCTCCTACGAGCAGTACTTC CASRGVSYEQYF
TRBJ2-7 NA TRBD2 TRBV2 TGTGCCAGCAGGGTGACTAGCGGGAAGTTGTACGAGCAGTACTTC CASRVTSGKLYEQYF
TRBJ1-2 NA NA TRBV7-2 TGTGCCAGCAGCTTAGAGGGCAGAACTAGTAACACCTATGGCTACACCTTC CASSLEGRTSNTYGYTF
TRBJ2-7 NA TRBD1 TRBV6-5 TGTGCCAGCAGTTACCGACCGGGACAGATCTACGAGCAGTACTTC CASSYRPGQIYEQYF
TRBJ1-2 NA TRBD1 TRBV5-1 TGCGCCAGCAGCTTAGGGGACAGGGGATTCTATGGCTACACCTTC CASSLGDRGFYGYTF
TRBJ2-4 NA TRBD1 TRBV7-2 TGTGCCAGCAGCTTAGCCTTGGGGGACAGGGGTGGTTCGGCCAAAAACATTCAGTACTTC CASSLALGDRGGSAKNIQYF
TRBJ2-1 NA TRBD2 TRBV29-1 TGCAGCGTTGTTGTTGGACTAGCGGGCTACAATGAGCAGTTCTTC CSVVVGLAGYNEQFF
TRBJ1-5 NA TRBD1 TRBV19 TGTGCCAGTAGTATATTGGACAGGGGAAATCAGCCCCAGCATTTT CASSILDRGNQPQHF
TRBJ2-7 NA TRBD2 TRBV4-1 TGCGCCAGCAGCCAAAGGACTAGCGAGTCCTACGAGCAGTACTTC CASSQRTSESYEQYF
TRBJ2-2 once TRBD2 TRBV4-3 TGCGCCAGCAGCCAACGGGGGGAGGTTAGGACCGGGGAGCTGTTTTTT CASSQRGEVRTGELFF
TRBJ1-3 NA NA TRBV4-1 TGCGCCAGCAGCCAAGAAGCGAGGGGGGGCAACACCATATATTTT CASSQEARGGNTIYF
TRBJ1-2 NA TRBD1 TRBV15 TGTGCCACCAGCAGGGATACAGGGGCGGATGGCTACACCTTC CATSRDTGADGYTF
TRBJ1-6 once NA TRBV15 TGTGCCACCAGCAGACTCCGCGGGGGAAATTCACCCCTCCACTTT CATSRLRGGNSPLHF
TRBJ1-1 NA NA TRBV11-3 TGTGCCAGCAGCTCGCAGGGTGCCACTGAAGCTTTCTTT CASSSQGATEAFF
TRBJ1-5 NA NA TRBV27 TGTGCCAGCAGTCCCGCGGGGAGCAATCAGCCCCAGCATTTT CASSPAGSNQPQHF
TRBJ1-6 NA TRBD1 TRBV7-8 TGTGCCAGTTCCACAGGGGCCAATTCACCCCTCCACTTT CASSTGANSPLHF
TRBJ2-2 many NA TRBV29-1 TGCAGCGTTGAAGAGGGAGCGAACACCGGGGAGCTGTTTTTT CSVEEGANTGELFF
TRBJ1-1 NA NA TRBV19 TGTGCCAGTAGTAGCCCCAGGGATGAAGCTTTCTTT CASSSPRDEAFF
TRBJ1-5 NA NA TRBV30 TGTGCCTGGAGTGTACAGGACAATCAGCCCCAGCATTTT CAWSVQDNQPQHF
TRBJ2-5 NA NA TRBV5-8 TGTGCCAGCAGCTTGGTACGCACAAACCAAGAGACCCAGTACTTC CASSLVRTNQETQYF
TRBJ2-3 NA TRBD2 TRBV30 TGTGCCTGGAGCAAGCGGGGGGGGACAGATACGCAGTATTTT CAWSKRGGTDTQYF
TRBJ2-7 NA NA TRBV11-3 TGTGCCAGCAGCTCCCGGGACATGGTGGATGAGCAGTACTTC CASSSRDMVDEQYF
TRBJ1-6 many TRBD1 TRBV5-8 TGTGCCAGCAGCTTGGAGTGGGACAGGGGTTTCCACTTT CASSLEWDRGFHF
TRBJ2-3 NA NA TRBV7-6 TGTGCCAGCGGGTTGGGCAGCCGCAACACAGATACGCAGTATTTT CASGLGSRNTDTQYF